This T cell receptor beta chain was identified during a study of molecular identifiers for immune sequencing clone quantification (dated by TCRdb to 2017 to 2018). For the study in its entirety: In a replicate experiment, RNA from roughly 20,000 or 100,000 naive CD8 T cells was split into five aliquots, four of which were sequenced. This methods study used CD8 T cells to benchmark TCR RNA copy counting and molecular-identifier clustering-based TCR repertoire sequencing (MIDCIRS).

Libraries of naive CD8 T cells were generated from around 20,000 to 990,000 sorted cells, with 10%, 30% or 50% of the purified RNA used. Naive CD8 T cells, defined as CD8+CD4-CCR7+CD45RA+, were FACS-sorted into RLT Plus buffer on a BD FACSAria II. To test detection sensitivity, Jurkat RNA equivalent to over 8 TCR copies was spiked into samples of about 19,000-1,000,000 naive CD8 T cells. CD8 T cells were enriched using RosetteSep CD8+ T Cell Enrichment Cocktail and Ficoll-Paque, and the enriched cells then underwent ACK red cell lysis. Its CDR3 holds 14 amino acids, cysteine through phenylalanine. The retained sequence is limited to the CDR3, 42 bases, with the frame set at the first base. The germline ends are 15 bases apart after V is trimmed by 3 bases and J by 3 bases. From the germline V gene (reference sequence), CDR1 is GTSNPN and CDR2 is SVGIG. The research as a whole found: The naive libraries included spiked-in Jurkat TCR RNA (about nine copies' worth), and this Jurkat TCR RNA is not part of the donor repertoire. About 3.1 recovered TCR RNA copies per cell were obtained by modeling, versus approximately 10 by digital PCR, implying a capture efficiency of about 30%. Identical TCR molecules sharing a barcode could cause highly expanded clone sizes to be underestimated. Clones above 20 RNA copies held over 99% of molecules in CMV-specific effector cells but under 1% in naive cells. Without barcode sub-clustering, chimeric consensus sequences inflated TCR diversity; chimeras reached as high as 47%. Spiked-in Jurkat TCR RNA equal to a single cell's worth was reported to be detectable even within one million naive CD8 T cells.

In its sample, this clonotype was seen many times. Its antigen is still unknown. Within one base of it there is no much larger clone, and no base qualities were kept. Receptor libraries were prepared by PCR. Sequencing took place on an Illumina HiSeq 4000. Preparation of bulk TCR libraries followed a previously described approach, with the TCR primers listed in Table S5. Total RNA was purified with the Qiagen AllPrep DNA/RNA kit. Before analysis, reads from multiple sequencing runs of the same library were pooled. Per the source publication's procedure: Reads were retained only if an exact TCR constant sequence was present, and the retained reads were trimmed to 150 nt and grouped according to their 12-nt molecular barcodes. Reads within each barcode group were sub-clustered using a 15% Levenshtein threshold, and quality-weighted consensus sequences were constructed for each RNA molecule. Non-functional sequences were removed, as were lower-count sequences one edit away from another. Barcode sub-clusters with fewer than 20% of the maximum read count were removed, based on fitting two negative binomial distributions. In TCRdb, the public reads were trimmed at Q25 with fastp and aligned with MiXCR, with productive beta chains retained. Rows are combined by CDR3 protein, so each entry shows the most common genes and DNA. It is TCRdb's table, rather than the study itself, that gives the V and J calls and clone size. Within this sample are over 600,000 distinct CDR3 sequences, with approximately 20% of them counted one time only. The top ten constitute roughly 0.83% of the sample.

The receptor was isolated from a human donor in good health. Some libraries in this study had Jurkat cell RNA spiked in. In this chain, TRBV30 is recombined with TRBJ2-7, and possibly TRBD1, on 5 matching bases. Material: naive CD8+ T cells from blood, with Jurkat cell RNA spiked in. The sample's cell subset or site label, decoded: FACS-sorted CD8+CD4-CCR7+CD45RA+ naive T cells. The CDR3: CAWSDPGAGYEQYF. The nucleotide sequence reads as follows: TGTGCCTGGAGCGACCCTGGGGCTGGCTACGAGCAGTACTTC.